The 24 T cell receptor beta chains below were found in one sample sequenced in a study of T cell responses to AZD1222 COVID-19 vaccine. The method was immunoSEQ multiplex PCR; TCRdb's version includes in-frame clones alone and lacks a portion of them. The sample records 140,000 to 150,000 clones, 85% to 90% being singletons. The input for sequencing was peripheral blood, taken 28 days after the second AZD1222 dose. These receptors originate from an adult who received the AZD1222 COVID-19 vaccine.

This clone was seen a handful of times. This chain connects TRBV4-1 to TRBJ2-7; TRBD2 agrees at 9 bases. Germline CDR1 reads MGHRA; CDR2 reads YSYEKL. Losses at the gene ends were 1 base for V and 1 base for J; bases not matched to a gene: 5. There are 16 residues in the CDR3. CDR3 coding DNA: TGCGCCAGCAGCCAAGTAATTAGCGGGGGATCCTACGAGCAGTACTTC. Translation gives CASSQVISGGSYEQYF.

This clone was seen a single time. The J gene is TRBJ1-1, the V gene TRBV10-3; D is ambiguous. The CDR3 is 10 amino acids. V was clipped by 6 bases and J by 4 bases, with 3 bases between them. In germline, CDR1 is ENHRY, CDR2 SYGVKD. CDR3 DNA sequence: TGTGCCATCAGGGGCACTGAAGCTTTCTTT. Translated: CAIRGTEAFF.

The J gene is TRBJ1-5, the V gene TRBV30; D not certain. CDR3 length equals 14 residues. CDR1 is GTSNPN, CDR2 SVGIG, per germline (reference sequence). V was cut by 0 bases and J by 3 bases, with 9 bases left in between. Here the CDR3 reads CAWSVRRNNQPQHF. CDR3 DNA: TGTGCCTGGAGTGTACGGCGGAACAATCAGCCCCAGCATTTT.

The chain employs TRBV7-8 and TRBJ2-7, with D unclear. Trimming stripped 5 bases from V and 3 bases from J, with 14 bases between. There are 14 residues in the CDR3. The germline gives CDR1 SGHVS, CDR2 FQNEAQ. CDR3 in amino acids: CASSTFQEDYEQYF. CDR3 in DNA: TGTGCCAGCAGCACTTTTCAGGAAGACTACGAGCAGTACTTC. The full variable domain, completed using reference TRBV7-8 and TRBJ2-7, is GAGVSQSPRYKVAKRGQDVALRCDPISGHVSLFWYQQALGQGPEFLTYFQNEAQLDKSGLPSDRFFAERPEGSVSTLKIQRTQQEDSAVYLCASSTFQEDYEQYFGPGTRLTVT.

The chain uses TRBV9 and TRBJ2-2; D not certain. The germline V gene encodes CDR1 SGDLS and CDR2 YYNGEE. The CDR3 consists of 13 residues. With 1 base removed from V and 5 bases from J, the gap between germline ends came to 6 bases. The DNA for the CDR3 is TGTGCCAGCAGCGTAAGGGTGACCGGGGAGCTGTTTTTT. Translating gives CASSVRVTGELFF.

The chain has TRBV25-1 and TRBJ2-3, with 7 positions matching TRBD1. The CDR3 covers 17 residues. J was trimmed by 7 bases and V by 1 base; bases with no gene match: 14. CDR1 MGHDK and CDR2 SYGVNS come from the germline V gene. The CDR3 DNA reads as TGTGCCAGCAGTGAATCATTGGCAGGGGGACGCTCTAATACGCAGTATTTT. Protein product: CASSESLAGGRSNTQYF.

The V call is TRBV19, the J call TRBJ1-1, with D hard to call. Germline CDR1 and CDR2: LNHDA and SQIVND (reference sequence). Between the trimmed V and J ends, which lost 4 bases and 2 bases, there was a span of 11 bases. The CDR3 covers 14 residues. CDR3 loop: CASSTRRLNTEAFF. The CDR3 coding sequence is TGTGCCAGTAGTACGAGACGCCTCAACACTGAAGCTTTCTTT.

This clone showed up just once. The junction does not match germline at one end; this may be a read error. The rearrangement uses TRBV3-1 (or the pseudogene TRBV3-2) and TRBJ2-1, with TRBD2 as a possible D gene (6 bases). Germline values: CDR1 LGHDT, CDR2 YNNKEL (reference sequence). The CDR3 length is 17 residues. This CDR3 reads CASSQDGEVGSFNEQFF. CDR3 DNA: TGTGCCAGCAGCCAAGATGGGGAGGTAGGGTCCTTCAATGAGCAGTTCTTC.

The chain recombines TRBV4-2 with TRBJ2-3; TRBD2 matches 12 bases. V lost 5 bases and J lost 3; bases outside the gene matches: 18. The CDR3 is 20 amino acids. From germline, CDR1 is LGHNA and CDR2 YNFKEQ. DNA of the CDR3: TGTGCCAGCAGCGATGACTTACGGAGGCTAGCGGGGGGGCAGACAGATACGCAGTATTTT. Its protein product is CASSDDLRRLAGGQTDTQYF.

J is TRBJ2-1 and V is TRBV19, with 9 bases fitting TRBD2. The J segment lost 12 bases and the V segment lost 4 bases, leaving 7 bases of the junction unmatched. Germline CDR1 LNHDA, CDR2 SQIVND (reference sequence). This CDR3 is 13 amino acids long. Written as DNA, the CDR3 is TGTGCCAGTAGTAGCGGGGGGGCTCTCGCGCAGTTCTTC. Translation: CASSSGGALAQFF.

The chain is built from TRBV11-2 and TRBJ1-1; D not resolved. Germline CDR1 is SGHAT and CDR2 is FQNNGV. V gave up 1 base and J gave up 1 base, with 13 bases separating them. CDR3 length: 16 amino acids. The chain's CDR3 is CASSLAGLQWNTEAFF. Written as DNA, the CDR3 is TGTGCCAGCAGCTTAGCGGGTCTACAGTGGAACACTGAAGCTTTCTTT.

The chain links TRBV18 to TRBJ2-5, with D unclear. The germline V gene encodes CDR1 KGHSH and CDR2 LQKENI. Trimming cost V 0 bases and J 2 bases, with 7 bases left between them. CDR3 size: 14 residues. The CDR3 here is CASSPPMSQETQYF. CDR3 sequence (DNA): TGTGCCAGCTCACCACCGATGAGTCAAGAGACCCAGTACTTC.

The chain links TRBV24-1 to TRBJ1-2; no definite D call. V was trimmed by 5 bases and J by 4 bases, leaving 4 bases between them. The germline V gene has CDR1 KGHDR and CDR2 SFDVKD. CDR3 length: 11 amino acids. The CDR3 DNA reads TGTGCCACCAGTGGGGGCTATGGCTACACCTTC. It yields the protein CATSGGYGYTF.

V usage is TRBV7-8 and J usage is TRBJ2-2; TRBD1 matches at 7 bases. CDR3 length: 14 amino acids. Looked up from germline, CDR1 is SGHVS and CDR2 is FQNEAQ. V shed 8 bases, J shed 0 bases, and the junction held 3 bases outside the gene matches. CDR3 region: CASSTGANTGELFF. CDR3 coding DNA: TGTGCCAGCTCTACAGGGGCGAACACCGGGGAGCTGTTTTTT.

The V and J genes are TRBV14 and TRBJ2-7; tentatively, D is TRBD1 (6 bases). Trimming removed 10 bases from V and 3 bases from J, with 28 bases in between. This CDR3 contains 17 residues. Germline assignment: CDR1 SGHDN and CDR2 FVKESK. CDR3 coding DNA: TGTGCCACCCCACCCGAGGTGATAAAGGGACACGACTACGAGCAGTACTTC. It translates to CATPPEVIKGHDYEQYF.

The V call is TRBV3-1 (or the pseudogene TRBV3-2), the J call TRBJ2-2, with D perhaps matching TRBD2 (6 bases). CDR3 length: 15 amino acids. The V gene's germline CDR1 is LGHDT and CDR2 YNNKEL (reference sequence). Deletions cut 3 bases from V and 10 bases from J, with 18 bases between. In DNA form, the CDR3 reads TGTGCCAGCAGCCACAGTTCGACTAGTACGGTGGAGCTGTTTTTT. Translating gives CASSHSSTSTVELFF.

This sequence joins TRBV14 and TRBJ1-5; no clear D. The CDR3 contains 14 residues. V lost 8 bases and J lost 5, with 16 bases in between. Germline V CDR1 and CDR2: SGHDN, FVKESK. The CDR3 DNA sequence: TGTGCCAGCCCGCGACAACGAGGTGATCAGCCCCAGCATTTT. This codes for CASPRQRGDQPQHF.

The CDR3 nucleotides are TGTGCCAGCAGCTTTAATGAGCAGTTCTTC. The encoded protein is CASSFNEQFF. V usage is TRBV7-9 and J usage is TRBJ2-1, with D uncertain. V was clipped by 3 bases and J by 7 bases, with 1 base between them. Germline values: CDR1 SEHNR, CDR2 FQNEAQ (reference sequence). CDR3 size: 10 residues.

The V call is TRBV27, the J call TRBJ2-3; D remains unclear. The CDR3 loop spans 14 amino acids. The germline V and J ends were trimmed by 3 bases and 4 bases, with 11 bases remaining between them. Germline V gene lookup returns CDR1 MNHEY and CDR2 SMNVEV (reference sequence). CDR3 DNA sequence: TGTGCCAGCAGTTTGAGTCACGTGGCAGATACGCAGTATTTT. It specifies CASSLSHVADTQYF.

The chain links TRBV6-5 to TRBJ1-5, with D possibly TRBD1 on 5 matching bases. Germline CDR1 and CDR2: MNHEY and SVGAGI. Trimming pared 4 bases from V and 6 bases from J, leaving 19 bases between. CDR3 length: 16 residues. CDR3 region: CASSSKGYPAGQPQHF. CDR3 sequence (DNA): TGTGCCAGCAGTTCAAAGGGGTATCCGGCGGGTCAGCCCCAGCATTTT.

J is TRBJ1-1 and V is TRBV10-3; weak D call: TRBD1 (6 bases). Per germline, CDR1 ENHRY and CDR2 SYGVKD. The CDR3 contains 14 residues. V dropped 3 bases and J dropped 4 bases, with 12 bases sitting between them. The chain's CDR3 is CAISDSTGTTEAFF. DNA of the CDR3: TGTGCCATCAGTGACTCCACAGGGACCACTGAAGCTTTCTTT.

CDR3 coding DNA: TGTGCCAGCAGTTCATACAGGAGCTCCTACAATGAGCAGTTCTTC. This translates into CASSSYRSSYNEQFF. V is TRBV27 and J is TRBJ2-1, with D possibly TRBD1 on 5 matching bases. Germline assignment: CDR1 MNHEY and CDR2 SMNVEV (reference sequence). This CDR3 has 15 amino acids. V lost 4 bases and J lost 0, with 10 bases in between.

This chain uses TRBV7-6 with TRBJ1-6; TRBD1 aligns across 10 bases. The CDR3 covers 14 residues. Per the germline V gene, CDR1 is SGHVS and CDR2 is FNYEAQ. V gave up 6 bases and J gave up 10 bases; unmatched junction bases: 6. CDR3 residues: CASSSDRGLSPLHF. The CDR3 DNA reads TGTGCCAGCAGTTCCGACAGGGGGCTGTCACCCCTCCACTTT.

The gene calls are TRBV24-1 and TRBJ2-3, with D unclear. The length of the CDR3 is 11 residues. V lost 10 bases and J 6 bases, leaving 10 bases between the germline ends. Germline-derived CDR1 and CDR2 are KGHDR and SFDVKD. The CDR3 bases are TGTGCCACAGCGAGCTGGGATACGCAGTATTTT. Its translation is CATASWDTQYF.